The 10 T cell receptor beta chains below come from one sample, sequenced in a study of a mutant IDH1 vaccine in newly diagnosed glioma. Profiled with immunoSEQ multiplex PCR; TCRdb holds only in-frame clones, not every one. The sample lists 20,000 to 25,000 clones, approximately 78% occurring once. Their cognate antigens are unknown. Described time point: week 23, last vaccination. Topical imiquimod was applied with each vaccine dose, which held 300 ug of mutant IDH1 20-mer peptide. Sequenced here: PBMCs, sampled from a glioma patient whose treatment included an IDH1 peptide vaccine. The receptors shown here come from a young man with glioma.

The CDR3 DNA follows: TGCGCCAGCAGCCAAGATGAGGGCGGGAGTGCGCAACAGTACTTC. It yields the protein CASSQDEGGSAQQYF. The chain recombines TRBV4-1 with TRBJ2-7; 7 bases are shared with TRBD2. This CDR3 contains 15 residues. The V gene end was trimmed by 0 bases and the J gene end by 10 bases; junction bases not matched to a gene: 12. The germline V gene has CDR1 MGHRA and CDR2 YSYEKL.

This chain uses TRBV6-4 with TRBJ2-3, with 11 bases that match TRBD2. The CDR3 covers 14 residues. Per the germline V gene, CDR1 is MRHNA and CDR2 is SNTAGT. With V trimmed by 4 bases and J by 6 bases, 3 bases remained unmatched. CDR3 amino acids: CASSGLAGGDTQYF. In DNA, the CDR3 is TGTGCCAGCAGTGGGCTAGCGGGAGGTGATACGCAGTATTTT.

The chain has TRBV5-6 and TRBJ1-2; 7 positions match TRBD1. CDR1 SGHDT and CDR2 YYEEEE come from the germline V gene. V gave up 3 bases and J gave up 6 bases; unmatched junction bases: 5. The CDR3 has 13 residues. CDR3 coding DNA: TGTGCCAGCAGCTCCTACAGGGGCGATGGCTACACCTTC. Translation gives CASSSYRGDGYTF.

This chain uses TRBV23-1 with TRBJ2-7; possibly TRBD1 or TRBD2 for D (5 bases each). TRBV23-1 qualifies as an ORF whose function is uncertain. Trimming removed 4 bases at V and 2 bases at J, with 12 bases between. This CDR3 comprises 14 residues. The CDR3 DNA follows: TGCGCCAGCAGTCGAGGGGATTTCCCCTACGAGCAGTACTTC. Its protein is CASSRGDFPYEQYF.

This clone was detected only once. V gene TRBV6-1 combines with J gene TRBJ1-4, with 8 bases fitting TRBD1. Germline V gene lookup returns CDR1 MNHNS and CDR2 SASEGT. The CDR3 length is 13 residues. V trimming: 8 bases; J trimming: 8 bases; junction bases outside the gene matches: 7. CDR3 nucleotide sequence: TGTGCCAGCCAGGACAGGGTGAAGGAAAAACTGTTTTTT. It encodes CASQDRVKEKLFF.

This clone has just one count. DNA of the CDR3: TGTGCCAGCAGCTTAGAGTGGACAGGGTCGTCCTTGAACACCGGGGAGCTGTTTTTT. Its translation is CASSLEWTGSSLNTGELFF. The chain employs TRBV7-6 and TRBJ2-2; TRBD1 matches 8 bases. Germline V gives CDR1 SGHVS, CDR2 FNYEAQ. V lost 1 base and J lost 1; bases outside the gene matches: 11. The CDR3 loop spans 19 amino acids.

The rearrangement links TRBV25-1 to TRBJ2-7; 10 nucleotides line up with TRBD2. Germline values: CDR1 MGHDK, CDR2 SYGVNS. J lost 4 bases, V lost 2 bases, and 5 bases had no gene match. This CDR3 region has 15 residues. The DNA of the CDR3 is TGTGCCAGCAGTGAACCAGCGGGAGGGATATACGAGCAGTACTTC. Amino acids: CASSEPAGGIYEQYF.

V gene TRBV19 combines with J gene TRBJ1-5; 9 positions match TRBD1. The CDR3 extends over 14 amino acids. The ends lost 10 bases at V and 1 base at J; junction bases unmatched: 5. Germline-derived CDR1 and CDR2 are LNHDA and SQIVND (reference sequence). The CDR3, as DNA: TGTGCCACCCTCGACAGGGGGAGCAATCAGCCCCAGCATTTT. Translation gives CATLDRGSNQPQHF.

V gene TRBV5-6 combines with J gene TRBJ2-1; 11 positions agree with TRBD2. Trimming took 0 bases from V and 0 from J; bases not matched to a gene: 8. The CDR3 extends over 19 amino acids. CDR1 is SGHDT, CDR2 YYEEEE, per germline. The chain's CDR3 is CASSLDASGRSSSYNEQFF. The CDR3 nucleotides read TGTGCCAGCAGCTTGGACGCTAGCGGGAGGAGTAGCTCCTACAATGAGCAGTTCTTC.

The rearrangement uses TRBV6-5 and TRBJ2-7, with D tentatively TRBD1 (5 bases). V was trimmed by 2 bases and J by 7 bases, leaving 6 bases between them. Per germline, CDR1 MNHEY and CDR2 SVGAGI. This CDR3 is 11 amino acids long. The CDR3 protein is CASSYRGEQYF. In DNA, the CDR3 is TGTGCCAGCAGTTACAGGGGTGAGCAGTACTTC.